A selection of T cell receptor beta chains follows, all from one sample in a study of radiotherapy plus CTLA-4 blockade in lung cancer. Method: immunoSEQ multiplex PCR; TCRdb's copy keeps in-frame clones and lacks some. This sample yields about 73,000 clones, of which roughly 84% are seen a single time; roughly two fifths belongs to the top ten. This specimen consisted of peripheral blood, obtained from a patient treated with radiotherapy plus ipilimumab. These receptors were collected from a human donor with non-small cell lung cancer that progressed on radiotherapy plus ipilimumab. Each CDR3 is given with its conserved first and last residue. A D gene is named only where the DNA matches it firmly. Only some rows state a clone size, as once, few, many or a class for expanded clones.

TRBV23-1	.	TRBD1	TRBJ1-1	CASSHPDRANMNTEAFF	TGCGCCAGCAGTCACCCCGACAGGGCGAACATGAACACTGAAGCTTTCTTT
TRBV30	.	.	TRBJ1-2	CAWRAGGGRGTNYGYTF	TGTGCCTGGAGGGCCGGGGGAGGTAGAGGTACTAACTATGGCTACACCTTC
TRBV28	.	TRBD1	TRBJ2-3	CASSLTGSLTDTQYF	TGTGCCAGCAGTTTGACAGGGAGTCTCACAGATACGCAGTATTTT
TRBV5-1	.	.	TRBJ2-2	CASSSPTLSGELFF	TGCGCCAGCAGCTCCCCGACCTTATCCGGGGAGCTGTTTTTT
TRBV30	.	.	TRBJ1-2	CAWSGSSGRNYGYTF	TGTGCCTGGAGTGGATCCTCCGGAAGGAACTATGGCTACACCTTC
TRBV2	.	.	TRBJ1-2	CASSDTAGVGYGYTF	TGTGCCAGCAGTGACACCGCAGGGGTTGGTTATGGCTACACCTTC
TRBV27	.	.	TRBJ2-3	CASSLLWDFSTDTQYF	TGTGCCAGCAGTTTATTGTGGGACTTTAGCACAGATACGCAGTATTTT
TRBV30	.	.	TRBJ2-4	CAWSVGVERAKNIQYF	TGTGCCTGGAGTGTAGGGGTTGAGCGGGCCAAAAACATTCAGTACTTC
TRBV7-9	.	.	TRBJ2-1	CASSPTGGLDEQFF	TGTGCCAGCAGCCCAACCGGGGGTTTAGATGAGCAGTTCTTC
TRBV7-2	.	.	TRBJ1-3	CASSLAGGWNTIYF	TGTGCCAGCAGCTTAGCGGGCGGGTGGAACACCATATATTTT
TRBV19	.	.	TRBJ2-2	CASSMFGTGELFF	TGTGCCAGTAGTATGTTCGGGACCGGGGAGCTGTTTTTT
TRBV10-1	.	.	TRBJ2-3	CASSDRWGTDTQYF	TGCGCCAGCAGTGACAGATGGGGCACAGATACGCAGTATTTT
TRBV6-5	once	.	TRBJ2-1	CASSYSKGFGEQFF	TGTGCCAGCAGTTACTCGAAAGGGTTTGGGGAGCAGTTCTTC
TRBV7-2	.	TRBD2	TRBJ2-7	CASSSLAAYEQYF	TGTGCCAGCAGCTCCCTAGCGGCCTACGAGCAGTACTTC
TRBV11-1	few	.	TRBJ1-3	CASSLERTAPGNTIYF	TGTGCCAGCAGCTTAGAAAGGACGGCTCCTGGAAACACCATATATTTT